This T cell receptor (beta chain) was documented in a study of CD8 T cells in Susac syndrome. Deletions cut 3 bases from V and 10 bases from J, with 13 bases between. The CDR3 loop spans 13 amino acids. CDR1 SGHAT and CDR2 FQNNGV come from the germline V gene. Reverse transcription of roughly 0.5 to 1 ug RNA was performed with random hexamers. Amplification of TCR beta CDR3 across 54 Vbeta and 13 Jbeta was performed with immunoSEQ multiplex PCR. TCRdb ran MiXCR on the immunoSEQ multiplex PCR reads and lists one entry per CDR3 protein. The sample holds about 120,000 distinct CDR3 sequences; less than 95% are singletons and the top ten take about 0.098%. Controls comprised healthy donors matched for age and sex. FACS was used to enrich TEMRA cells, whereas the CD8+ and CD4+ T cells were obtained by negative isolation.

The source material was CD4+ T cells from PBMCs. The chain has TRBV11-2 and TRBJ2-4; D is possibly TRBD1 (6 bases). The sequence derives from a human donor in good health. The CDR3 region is CASSFEGQTIQYF. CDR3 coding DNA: TGTGCCAGCAGCTTTGAAGGACAGACTATTCAGTACTTC.